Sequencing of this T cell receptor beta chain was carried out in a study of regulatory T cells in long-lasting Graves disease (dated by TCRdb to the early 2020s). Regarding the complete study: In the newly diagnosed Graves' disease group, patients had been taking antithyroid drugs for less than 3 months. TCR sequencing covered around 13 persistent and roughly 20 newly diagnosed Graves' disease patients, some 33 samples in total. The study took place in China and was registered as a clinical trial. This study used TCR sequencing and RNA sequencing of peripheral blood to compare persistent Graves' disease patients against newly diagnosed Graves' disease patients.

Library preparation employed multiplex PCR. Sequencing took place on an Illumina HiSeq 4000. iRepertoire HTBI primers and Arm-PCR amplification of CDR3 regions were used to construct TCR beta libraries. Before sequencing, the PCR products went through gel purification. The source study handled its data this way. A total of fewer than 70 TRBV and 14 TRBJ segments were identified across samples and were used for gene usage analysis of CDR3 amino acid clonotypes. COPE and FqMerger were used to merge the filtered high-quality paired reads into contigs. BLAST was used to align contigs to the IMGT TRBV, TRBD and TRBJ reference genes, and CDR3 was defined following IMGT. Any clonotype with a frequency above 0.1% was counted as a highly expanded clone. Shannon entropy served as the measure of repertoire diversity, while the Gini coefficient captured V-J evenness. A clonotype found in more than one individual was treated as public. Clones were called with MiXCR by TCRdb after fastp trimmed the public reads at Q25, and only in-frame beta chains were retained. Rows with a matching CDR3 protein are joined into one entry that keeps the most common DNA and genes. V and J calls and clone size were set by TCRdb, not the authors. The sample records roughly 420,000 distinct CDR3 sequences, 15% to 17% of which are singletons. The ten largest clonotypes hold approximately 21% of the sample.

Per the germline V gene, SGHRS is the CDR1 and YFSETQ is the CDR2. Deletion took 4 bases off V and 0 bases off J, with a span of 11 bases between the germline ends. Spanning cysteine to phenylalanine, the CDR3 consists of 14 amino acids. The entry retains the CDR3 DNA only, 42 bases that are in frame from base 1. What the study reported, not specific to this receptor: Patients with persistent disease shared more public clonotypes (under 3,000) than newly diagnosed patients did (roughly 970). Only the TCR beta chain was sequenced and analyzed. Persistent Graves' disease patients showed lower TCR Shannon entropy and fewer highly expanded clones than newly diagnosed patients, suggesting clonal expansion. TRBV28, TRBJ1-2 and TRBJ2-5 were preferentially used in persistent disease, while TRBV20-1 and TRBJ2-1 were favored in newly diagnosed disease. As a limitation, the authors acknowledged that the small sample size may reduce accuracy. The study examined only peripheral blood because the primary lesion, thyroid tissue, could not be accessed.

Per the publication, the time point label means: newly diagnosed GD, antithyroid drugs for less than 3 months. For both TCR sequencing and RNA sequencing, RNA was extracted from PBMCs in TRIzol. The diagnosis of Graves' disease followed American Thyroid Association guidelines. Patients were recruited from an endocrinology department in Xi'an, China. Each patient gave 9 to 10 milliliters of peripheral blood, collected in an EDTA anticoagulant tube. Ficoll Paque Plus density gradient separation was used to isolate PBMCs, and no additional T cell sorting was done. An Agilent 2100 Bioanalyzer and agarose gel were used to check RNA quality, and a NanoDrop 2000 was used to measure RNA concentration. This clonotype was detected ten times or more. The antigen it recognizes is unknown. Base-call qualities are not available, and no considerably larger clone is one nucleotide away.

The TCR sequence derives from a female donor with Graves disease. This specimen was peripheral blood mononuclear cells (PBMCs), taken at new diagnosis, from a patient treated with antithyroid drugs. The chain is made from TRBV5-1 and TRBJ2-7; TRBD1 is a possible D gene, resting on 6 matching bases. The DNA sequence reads TGCGCCAGCAGCAGGGACACCTTCTCCTACGAGCAGTACTTC. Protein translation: CASSRDTFSYEQYF.